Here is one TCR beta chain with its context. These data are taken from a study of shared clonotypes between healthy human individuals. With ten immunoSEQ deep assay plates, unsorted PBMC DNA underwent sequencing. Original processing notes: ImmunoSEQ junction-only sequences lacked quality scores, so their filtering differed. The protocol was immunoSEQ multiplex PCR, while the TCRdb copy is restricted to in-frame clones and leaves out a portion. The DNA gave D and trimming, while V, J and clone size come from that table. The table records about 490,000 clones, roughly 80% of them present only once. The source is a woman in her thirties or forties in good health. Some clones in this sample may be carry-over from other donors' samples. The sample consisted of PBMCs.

Here the CDR3 DNA reads TGTGCCAGCAGCTTAAGGACTAGCGGGAGTGCGGTTGAGCAGTTCTTC. As protein: CASSLRTSGSAVEQFF. The rearrangement uses TRBV7-2 and TRBJ2-1, with 13 bases lining up with TRBD2. Germline CDR1 SGHTA, CDR2 FQGNSA. The J segment lost 9 bases and the V segment lost 2 bases, leaving 7 bases of the junction unmatched. The CDR3 contains 16 residues.